The 8 T cell receptor beta chains presented below share a single source sample, sequenced in a study of OX40 agonist ivuxolimab in advanced cancers. Repertoires were generated with immunoSEQ multiplex PCR, while TCRdb's copy carries only in-frame clones and drops some. This table has tens of thousands of clones, around nine tenths appearing once. This material consisted of CD4+ or CD8+ T cells sorted from blood, taken in a trial of the OX40 agonist ivuxolimab. The receptors here all came from an adult with an advanced solid tumor such as melanoma, head and neck, liver or kidney cancer.

The chain carries TRBV5-1 and TRBJ1-1; D might be TRBD1 (5 bases). Looked up from germline, CDR1 is SGHRS and CDR2 is YFSETQ. V lost 2 bases and J 8 bases, leaving 25 bases between the germline ends. The CDR3 totals 17 residues. The CDR3 region is CASSFYPLLGGGGEAFF. CDR3 DNA sequence: TGCGCCAGCAGCTTCTACCCGTTACTGGGGGGAGGTGGAGAAGCTTTCTTT.

Only one count was recorded for this clone. The chain recombines TRBV19 with TRBJ1-2; D ambiguous. The CDR3 has 12 residues. From germline, CDR1 is LNHDA and CDR2 SQIVND (reference sequence). V was pared by 1 base and J by 8 bases, with 8 bases between. The CDR3 nucleotides are TGTGCCAGTAGTATAGGACGGATCGGCTACACCTTC. This translates into CASSIGRIGYTF.

The chain links TRBV21-1 to TRBJ1-1. TRBV21-1 constitutes a pseudogene. The CDR3 extends over 14 amino acids. As DNA, the CDR3 is TGTGCCAGCATTTCCCTCGGGGGGACGGGTGAAGCTTTCTTT. This encodes CASISLGGTGEAFF.

This chain links TRBV9 with TRBJ2-7; 8 bases match TRBD1. Germline loops: CDR1 SGDLS, CDR2 YYNGEE. The CDR3 extends over 16 amino acids. Trimming cost V 3 bases and J 6 bases; bases outside gene matches: 14. CDR3 protein: CASSDPGDRPSLEQYF. CDR3 in DNA: TGTGCCAGCAGCGATCCAGGGGACAGGCCCTCCCTCGAGCAGTACTTC. Together with reference TRBV9 and TRBJ2-7, the CDR3 gives the full variable domain: DSGVTQTPKHLITATGQRVTLRCSPRSGDLSVYWYQQSLDQGLQFLIQYYNGEERAKGNILERFSAQQFPDLHSELNLSSLELGDSALYFCASSDPGDRPSLEQYFGPGTRLTVT.

The chain joins TRBV29-1 to TRBJ1-2; D is undetermined. This CDR3 has 13 residues. The V end was cut by 4 bases, the J end by 3 bases, with 12 bases between. Germline V gene sequence: CDR1 SQVTM, CDR2 ANQGSEA. The CDR3 bases are TGCAGCGTTGTAAAGGGTTCCTACTATGGCTACACCTTC. Translation: CSVVKGSYYGYTF.

The chain combines TRBV7-3 with TRBJ1-3, with TRBD1 matching 7 bases. Germline assignment: CDR1 SGHTA and CDR2 FQGTGA. CDR3 length: 15 amino acids. V shed 5 bases and J 0 bases; nucleotides not matched to a gene: 4. CDR3 region: CASSVTGASGNTIYF. In DNA, the CDR3 is TGTGCCAGCAGCGTCACAGGGGCCTCTGGAAACACCATATATTTT.

This clone was seen more than once but under ten times. The rearrangement links TRBV19 to TRBJ2-1, with D unresolved. Germline V gene sequence: CDR1 LNHDA, CDR2 SQIVND (reference sequence). V shed 6 bases and J shed 8 bases, with 14 bases lying between them. The CDR3 contains 13 residues. CDR3 sequence (DNA): TGTGCCAGTAGCGTTGGGCCGGGCGATGAGCAGTTCTTC. This translates into CASSVGPGDEQFF. Drawing the rest from reference TRBV19 and TRBJ2-1, the complete variable domain is DGGITQSPKYLFRKEGQNVTLSCEQNLNHDAMYWYRQDPGQGLRLIYYSQIVNDFQKGDIAEGYSVSREKKESFPLTVTSAQKNPTAFYLCASSVGPGDEQFFGPGTRLTVL.

V usage is TRBV5-6 and J usage is TRBJ2-7; TRBD1 or TRBD2 may be the D gene (6 bases each). The CDR3 is 15 residues long. Looked up from germline, CDR1 is SGHDT and CDR2 is YYEEEE. V lost 7 bases and J 6 bases, leaving 23 bases between the germline ends. CDR3 in amino acids: CASRKGGWVRGEQYF. As DNA, the CDR3 is TGTGCCAGCCGTAAGGGGGGATGGGTACGGGGCGAGCAGTACTTC.